Listed below are T cell receptor beta chains from one sample, sequenced in a study of T-cell reconstitution after alpha-beta-depleted transplantation in children. TCRdb ran MiXCR on the PCR reads and lists one entry per CDR3 protein. The table lists about 900,000 distinct CDR3 sequences, roughly 31% of them singletons. The starting material was PBMCs, mostly from graft donor cells, obtained 360 days after TCRalphabeta/CD19-depleted stem cell transplant. These receptors were collected from a boy in the first two years of life who had a stem cell transplant for SCID, so the T cells may come from the graft donor. Both conserved end residues are trimmed from each CDR3.

TRBV3-1,ASSQHRVSSGNTIY
TRBV20-1,SANQDYNEQF
TRBV5-6,ASSLVPNTDTQY
TRBV7-8,ASSLTYGTDSPLH
TRBV5-1,ASRSLGGGTDTQY
TRBV29-1,SVDSPPADTQY
TRBV7-3,ASSLDAGFYNEQF
TRBV5-6,ASSLGRGGATTDTQY
TRBV5-6,ASSLGARDSPLH
TRBV12-3/TRBV12-4,ASSFSVEAF
TRBV10-3,AISEFGRNTGELF
TRBV5-1,ASSTLYLAGQETQY
TRBV9,ASSATGTVNYGYT
TRBV6-5,ASSRGRGNTEAF
TRBV6-4,ASPLACTEAF
TRBV5-1,ASSLPNTSSSYEQY
TRBV7-2,ASSLASGHYSTDTQY
TRBV4-3,ASSQVLTGEQY
TRBV5-1,ASSSTGNDEKLF
TRBV7-9,ASSWGLAGSNTGELF
TRBV3-1,ASSQVRGVNNEQF
TRBV5-1,ASSSILKNEQF
TRBV4-3,ASSSRRNEQF
TRBV7-3,ASSVNGGIGNEQF
TRBV27,ASSLDPGTKIYEQY
TRBV27,ASSPPGRGSTDTQY
TRBV27,ASSLLGPGDSYGYT
TRBV4-1,ASSQGSAAQETQY
TRBV4-1,ASSQIASAYEQY
TRBV4-2,ASSQGVGLAVYEQY